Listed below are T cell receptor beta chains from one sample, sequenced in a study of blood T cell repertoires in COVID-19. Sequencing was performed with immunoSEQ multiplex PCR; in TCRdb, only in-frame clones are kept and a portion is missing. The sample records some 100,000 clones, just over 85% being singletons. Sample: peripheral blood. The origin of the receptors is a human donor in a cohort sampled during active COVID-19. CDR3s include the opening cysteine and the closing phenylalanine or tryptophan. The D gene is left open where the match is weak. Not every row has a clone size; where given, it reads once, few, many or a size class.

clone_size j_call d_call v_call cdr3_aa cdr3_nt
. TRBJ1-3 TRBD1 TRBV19 CASSIPRGQELRSGNTIYF TGTGCCAGTAGTATCCCGCGGGGACAGGAGTTGAGATCTGGAAACACCATATATTTT
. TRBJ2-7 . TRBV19 CATTQTGTYEQYF TGTGCCACCACACAAACGGGTACCTACGAGCAGTACTTC
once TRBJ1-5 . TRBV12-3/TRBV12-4 CASSLSFSAQHF TGTGCCAGCAGTTTATCGTTTTCGGCCCAGCATTTT
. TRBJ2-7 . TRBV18 CASSPEQGGPYEQYF TGTGCCAGCTCACCAGAACAAGGGGGACCCTACGAGCAGTACTTC
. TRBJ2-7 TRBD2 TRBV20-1 CSASDFSEPGLTIYEQYF TGCAGTGCTAGTGACTTTTCGGAACCGGGACTAACCATCTACGAGCAGTACTTC
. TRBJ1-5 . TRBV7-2 CASSLGGGKQPQHF TGTGCCAGCAGCTTAGGGGGAGGGAAACAGCCCCAGCATTTT
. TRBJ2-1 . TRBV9 CASSVEQIWNEQFF TGTGCCAGCAGCGTAGAACAGATTTGGAATGAGCAGTTCTTC
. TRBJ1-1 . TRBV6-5 CASRAGVGTEAFF TGTGCCAGCAGAGCAGGGGTGGGCACTGAAGCTTTCTTT
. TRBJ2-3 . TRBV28 CASSSQGIVADTQYF TGTGCCAGCAGCTCACAGGGTATCGTCGCAGATACGCAGTATTTT
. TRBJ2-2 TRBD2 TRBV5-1 CASGTSGRDTGELFF TGCGCCAGCGGGACTAGCGGGAGGGACACCGGGGAGCTGTTTTTT
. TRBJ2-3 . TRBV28 CASSLSAVGADTQYF TGTGCCAGCAGTTTATCTGCGGTAGGGGCAGATACGCAGTATTTT
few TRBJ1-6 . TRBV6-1 CASSEGLLGQGLRPLHF TGTGCCAGCAGTGAAGGTTTATTGGGGCAGGGACTTCGCCCCCTCCACTTT
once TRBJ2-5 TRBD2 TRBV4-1 CASSLGLAEKETQYF TGCGCCAGCAGCCTGGGACTAGCGGAAAAAGAGACCCAGTACTTC
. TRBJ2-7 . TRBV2 CATIIGSGSYEQYF TGTGCCACCATCATTGGTAGCGGATCCTACGAGCAGTACTTC
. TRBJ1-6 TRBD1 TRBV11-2 CASSRTGDYSPLHF TGTGCCAGCAGCAGGACAGGAGACTATTCACCCCTCCACTTT
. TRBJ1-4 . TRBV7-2 CASSSRGGNEKLFF TGTGCCAGCAGTTCCAGGGGTGGGAATGAAAAACTGTTTTTT
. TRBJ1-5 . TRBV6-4 CASSEGGPDQPQHF TGTGCCAGCAGTGAGGGGGGACCCGATCAGCCCCAGCATTTT
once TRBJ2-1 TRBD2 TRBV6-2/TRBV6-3 CASSPGAGVSEQFF TGTGCCAGCAGCCCTGGGGCGGGAGTGAGTGAGCAGTTCTTC
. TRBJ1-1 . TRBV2 CASSVASRQNTEAFF TGTGCCAGCAGTGTGGCCTCGCGACAGAACACTGAAGCTTTCTTT
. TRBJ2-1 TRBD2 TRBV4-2 CASSQGSREEDEQFF TGTGCCAGCAGCCAAGGATCCCGGGAGGAGGATGAGCAGTTCTTC
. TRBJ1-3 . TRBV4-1 CASSQVGDTIYF TGCGCCAGCAGCCAAGTAGGGGACACCATATATTTT
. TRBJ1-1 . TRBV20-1 CSARRGSEAFF TGCAGTGCTAGACGGGGATCTGAAGCTTTCTTT
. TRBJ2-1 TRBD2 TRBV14 CASSHLWTSGRAPLGEQFF TGTGCCAGCAGCCATCTATGGACTAGCGGGAGGGCCCCTTTGGGTGAGCAGTTCTTC
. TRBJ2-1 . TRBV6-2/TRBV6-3 CASSKQGRGNEQFF TGTGCCAGCAGCAAACAGGGTCGAGGGAATGAGCAGTTCTTC
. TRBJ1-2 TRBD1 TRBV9 CASSAGLIGGTARDYGYTF TGTGCCAGCAGCGCTGGGTTAATTGGTGGGACAGCGCGGGACTATGGCTACACCTTC
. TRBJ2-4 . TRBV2 CASNQGQNIQYF TGTGCCAGCAATCAGGGCCAAAACATTCAGTACTTC
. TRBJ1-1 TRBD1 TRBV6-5 CASSSDRVNTEAFF TGTGCCAGCAGTTCCGACAGGGTGAACACTGAAGCTTTCTTT
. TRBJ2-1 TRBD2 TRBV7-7 CASSQREGLMHEQFF TGTGCCAGCAGCCAGCGGGAGGGCCTCATGCATGAGCAGTTCTTC